One and the same sample provided the 14 T cell receptor beta chains below, sequenced in a study of blood T cell repertoires in COVID-19. Sequenced by immunoSEQ multiplex PCR; TCRdb stores in-frame clones only, minus some. The sample includes around 290,000 clones, around 90% of them seen just once. The sequencing sample was made of PBMCs or T cells enriched from blood (not recorded which). These receptors came from a woman aged 40 to 55 who had recovered from COVID-19.

This chain links TRBV25-1 with TRBJ2-1; 11 bases line up with TRBD2. The CDR3 is 18 amino acids. V lost 0 bases and J lost 8; bases outside the gene matches: 12. Germline V gives CDR1 MGHDK, CDR2 SYGVNS. CDR3 protein: CASSEYNGLAGGRDEQFF. The CDR3 DNA follows: TGTGCCAGCAGTGAATATAACGGGCTAGCGGGAGGAAGGGATGAGCAGTTCTTC.

The chain is built from TRBV18 and TRBJ2-1, with 11 bases fitting TRBD2. J gave up 4 bases and V 5 bases, and 4 bases lay outside the gene matches. The length of the CDR3 is 15 residues. CDR1 is KGHSH, CDR2 LQKENI, per germline. The CDR3 region has the DNA TGTGCCAGCTCAACCGGGACTAGCGGTTACAATGAGCAGTTCTTC. Protein sequence: CASSTGTSGYNEQFF.

The chain combines TRBV25-1 with TRBJ2-1; 7 nucleotides match TRBD1. The length of the CDR3 is 16 residues. CDR1 and CDR2 (germline): MGHDK, SYGVNS. V lost 3 bases and J lost 5; bases outside the gene matches: 10. The CDR3 is CASSDYRDRLNNEQFF. Written as DNA, the CDR3 is TGTGCCAGCAGTGACTACCGGGACAGACTTAACAATGAGCAGTTCTTC.

V is TRBV27 and J is TRBJ2-5, with 7 positions matching TRBD2. Per the germline V gene, CDR1 is MNHEY and CDR2 is SMNVEV (reference sequence). Unmatched junction bases numbered 15, after V lost 10 bases and J lost 4 bases. The CDR3 spans 15 residues. CDR3 DNA sequence: TGTGCCACCCCCCTGTCAAGCGGGAAGGGAGAGACCCAGTACTTC. It is translated as CATPLSSGKGETQYF.

The chain links TRBV19 to TRBJ2-5; 11 nucleotides match TRBD1. The trim removed 4 bases at V and 5 bases at J, leaving 6 bases unmatched. From germline, CDR1 is LNHDA and CDR2 SQIVND (reference sequence). The CDR3 covers 15 residues. CDR3 amino acids: CASSTSGQGVETQYF. The CDR3 bases are TGTGCCAGTAGTACATCGGGACAGGGGGTCGAGACCCAGTACTTC.

The rearrangement joins TRBV30 to TRBJ1-5; no reliable D call. CDR3 size: 14 residues. In germline, CDR1 is GTSNPN, CDR2 SVGIG (reference sequence). Trimming took 3 bases from V and 4 from J, leaving 13 bases between them. As DNA, the CDR3 is TGTGCCTGGAGGCTGGGGTCGGGAAATCAGCCCCAGCATTTT. Translating it yields CAWRLGSGNQPQHF.

The chain combines TRBV6-5 with TRBJ2-3; D unresolved. Deletions cut 0 bases from V and 2 bases from J, with 6 bases between. The germline gives CDR1 MNHEY, CDR2 SVGAGI. This CDR3 has 14 amino acids. The CDR3 sequence: CASSYSATTDTQYF. The CDR3 DNA sequence: TGTGCCAGCAGTTACTCGGCCACCACAGATACGCAGTATTTT.

This chain joins TRBV6-5 and TRBJ1-2, with D possibly matching TRBD1 (6 bases). The V end lost 6 bases, the J end lost 1 base, and 12 bases lay between the germline ends. The CDR3 sequence is 14 residues long. Per the germline V gene, CDR1 is MNHEY and CDR2 is SVGAGI. CDR3 sequence reads: CASRRQGGNYGYTF. The CDR3 DNA follows: TGTGCCAGCAGACGCCAAGGGGGTAACTATGGCTACACCTTC.

The chain employs TRBV13 and TRBJ2-3; D remains ambiguous. V was pared by 5 bases and J by 0 bases, with 12 bases between. The germline V gene has CDR1 PRHDT and CDR2 FYEKMQ (reference sequence). The length of the CDR3 is 15 residues. CDR3 sequence (DNA): TGTGCCAGCAGCCCCCCGGAGTGGAGCACAGATACGCAGTATTTT. This translates into CASSPPEWSTDTQYF.

The chain joins TRBV6-1 to TRBJ1-6, with a possible D match to TRBD1 (6 bases). CDR1 MNHNS and CDR2 SASEGT come from the germline V gene. The ends were cut back, 2 bases at V and 4 bases at J, with 12 bases in the middle. The length of the CDR3 is 16 residues. CDR3 sequence (DNA): TGTGCCAGCAGTGAAAGGGGGGGCATATATAATTCACCCCTCCACTTT. Translated, it gives CASSERGGIYNSPLHF.

The chain is built from TRBV27 and TRBJ1-1; D may be TRBD1 (5 bases). CDR1 is MNHEY, CDR2 SMNVEV, per germline (reference sequence). V was pared by 0 bases and J by 3 bases, with 14 bases between. CDR3 size: 16 residues. The DNA of the CDR3 is TGTGCCAGCAGTTTATCCAGGGAGGCGGCGTACACTGAAGCTTTCTTT. Amino acid sequence: CASSLSREAAYTEAFF.

The chain combines TRBV5-1 with TRBJ2-3; 10 positions agree with TRBD1. After removal of 4 bases from V and 5 bases from J, the junction contained 4 bases not matched to a gene. The CDR3 has 14 residues. In germline, CDR1 is SGHRS, CDR2 YFSETQ. Here the CDR3 DNA reads TGCGCCAGCAGCATGGGACAGGGGAGAGATACGCAGTATTTT. Protein product: CASSMGQGRDTQYF.

V gene TRBV5-8 combines with J gene TRBJ2-1, with D perhaps TRBD2 (6 bases). Germline CDR1 reads SGHTS; CDR2 reads YDEGEE. V was shortened by 0 bases and J by 1 base, with 11 bases between the two germline ends. The CDR3 totals 16 residues. The CDR3 spells CASSLGAGWSYNEQFF. CDR3 in DNA: TGTGCCAGCAGCTTGGGTGCGGGATGGTCCTACAATGAGCAGTTCTTC.

The genes are TRBV4-1 and TRBJ2-1; 9 bases align to TRBD2. Germline CDR1 MGHRA, CDR2 YSYEKL. The CDR3 spans 17 residues. Trimming at V came to 1 base and at J to 7 bases, leaving 11 bases not matched to a gene. This chain's CDR3 is CASSQGRVAGGPNEQFF. The DNA of the CDR3 is TGCGCCAGCAGCCAAGGGAGGGTGGCGGGGGGGCCGAATGAGCAGTTCTTC.